This TCR beta chain was recorded in a study of blood T cell repertoires in COVID-19. For the study at large: COVID-19 samples, acute and convalescent, were from the United States, Italy and Spain. Sources were T cells, B-cell-depleted T cells, or PBMCs; the material itself was cDNA or gDNA.

In the original analysis: By means of reference gene primer amplification, nucleated cell counts were estimated. Clones were read by immunoSEQ multiplex PCR, and TCRdb kept only the in-frame ones, dropping some. V and J calls and clone size are given by that table; D and trimming were obtained from the DNA. This sample has fewer than 500,000 clones, with 86% found just once. This CDR3 has 15 amino acids. Trimming removed 2 bases from V and 2 bases from J; junction bases left unmatched: 5. Germline V gene data show CDR1 as KGHSH and CDR2 as LQKENI. The chain is built from TRBV18 and TRBJ2-5, with 7 bases lining up with TRBD2. The clonotype comes from a woman in her twenties or thirties with active or convalescent COVID-19. The sample consisted of peripheral blood. The CDR3 nucleotides are TGTGCCAGCTCACCATTGCCTAGCGGACAAGAGACCCAGTACTTC. This encodes CASSPLPSGQETQYF.